The clone carrying this TCR beta chain came up a few times. Its antigen remains unknown. The protocol was immunoSEQ multiplex PCR, while the TCRdb copy is restricted to in-frame clones and leaves out a portion. The sample holds tens of thousands of clones, approximately 57% seen once. The data were taken from a study of cytotoxic CD8 clonotypes in ibrutinib-treated CLL. Background on the study: The patients, about a dozen relapsed/refractory and approximately 14 treatment-naive, included 17 who were IGHV unmutated. Investigators collected response samples after a median approximately twelve months of treatment, range 6 to 36.

Study conclusions and caveats: There were few public clonotypes, and on treatment they contracted or stayed stable. In comparison with age-matched healthy donors, baseline clonality was higher and tracked circulating CD8+ T-cell counts.

The TCR originated in a human donor with chronic lymphocytic leukemia. The starting material was PBMCs, obtained before ibrutinib treatment.

CDR3 in amino acids: CASSLAHGLAGDTDTQYF. The CDR3 region has the DNA TGCGCCAGCAGCTTGGCCCATGGACTAGCGGGGGACACAGATACGCAGTATTTT. The chain couples TRBV5-1 to TRBJ2-3; 13 bases map to TRBD2. Trimming at V came to 0 bases and at J to 2 bases, leaving 6 bases not matched to a gene. In germline, CDR1 is SGHRS, CDR2 YFSETQ. This CDR3 contains 18 residues.